This entry is about one T cell receptor beta chain. The CDR3 length is 14 residues. Per germline, CDR1 ENHRY and CDR2 SYGVKD. V trimming: 7 bases; J trimming: 3 bases; junction bases outside the gene matches: 5. Donors were ostensibly healthy at sampling, although undocumented immune exposures were probable. These data belong to a study of cytomegalovirus exposure and HLA in healthy donors. The PCR made use of 60 Vbeta and 13 Jbeta primers. Sequencing was performed with immunoSEQ multiplex PCR; in TCRdb, only in-frame clones are kept and a portion is missing. The data contain 150,000 to 200,000 clones, around 80% of them singletons.

V is TRBV10-3 and J is TRBJ1-3, with TRBD1 matching over 8 bases. This sequence was found in a woman aged 35 to 49 in good health and CMV-seropositive. The sequenced sample was PBMCs. The CDR3 loop reads CAIMRTGSGNTIYF. In DNA form, the CDR3 reads TGTGCCATCATGAGGACAGGGAGTGGAAACACCATATATTTT.